One and the same sample provided the 15 T cell receptor beta chains below, sequenced in a study of blood T cell repertoires in COVID-19 (TCRdb year 2020). The library was made by the immunoSEQ multiplex PCR assay. In TCRdb, the immuneACCESS table is reduced to in-frame sequences with V and J assigned. These tables do not hold every clone; where another copy was compared, an unresolved V gene accounts for under half, and the others remain unexplained. This sample has approximately 240,000 clones in its table, and more than 65% of those were observed once. About 2.9% of the sample belongs to the ten largest clones. Sequencing used peripheral blood. These receptor sequences come from a woman in her 30s who had recovered from COVID-19.

The rearrangement uses TRBV21-1 and TRBJ1-2; the D call TRBD1 from the table was never checked on the DNA. TRBV21-1 is a pseudogene segment. CDR3 length: 17 amino acids. The CDR3 DNA is TGTGCCAGCAGCAAAGAGGTACAGCCACTTCGAAACTATGGCTACACCTTC. Residues: CASSKEVQPLRNYGYTF.

J is TRBJ1-6 and V is TRBV5-6; D is undetermined. Looked up from germline, CDR1 is SGHDT and CDR2 is YYEEEE. The V and J ends lost 6 bases and 0 bases respectively, with 13 bases between them. The CDR3 loop spans 16 amino acids. CDR3 coding DNA: TGTGCCAGCAAAGTAACTCTGAGCTCCTATAATTCACCCCTCCACTTT. It codes for CASKVTLSSYNSPLHF.

The rearrangement links TRBV9 to TRBJ2-1; D possibly corresponds to TRBD2 (6 bases). The germline V and J ends were trimmed by 0 bases and 4 bases, with 14 bases remaining between them. The length of the CDR3 is 16 residues. Germline loops: CDR1 SGDLS, CDR2 YYNGEE. The chain's CDR3 is CASSVGGKGTYNEQFF. As DNA, the CDR3 is TGTGCCAGCAGCGTAGGCGGAAAGGGGACTTACAATGAGCAGTTCTTC.

The genes are TRBV18 and TRBJ2-5, with a weak D call TRBD2 (6 bases). This CDR3 spans 13 amino acids. The germline gives CDR1 KGHSH, CDR2 LQKENI. With 3 bases removed from V and 5 bases from J, the gap between germline ends came to 10 bases. The CDR3 bases are TGTGCCAGCTCACCGGCGGAGGGGGAGACCCAGTACTTC. Translation: CASSPAEGETQYF.

This sequence joins TRBV27 and TRBJ2-7; 8 bases fit TRBD1. Trimming removed 5 bases from V and 0 bases from J; junction bases left unmatched: 3. The CDR3 is 14 residues long. Germline CDR1 MNHEY, CDR2 SMNVEV (reference sequence). CDR3 protein: CASSRTGHSYEQYF. CDR3 in DNA: TGTGCCAGCAGTCGGACAGGGCACTCCTACGAGCAGTACTTC.

This chain connects TRBV9 to TRBJ2-3, with 12 bases matching TRBD2. V was pared by 0 bases and J by 0 bases, with 14 bases of the junction left unmatched. Germline V lookup: CDR1 SGDLS, CDR2 YYNGEE. The CDR3 is 21 residues long. For the CDR3, the DNA is TGTGCCAGCAGCGTAGCTACGTCTAGCGGGAGGGCCCTGTTTAGCACAGATACGCAGTATTTT. Its translation is CASSVATSSGRALFSTDTQYF.

This sequence joins TRBV6-5 and TRBJ2-1; 7 bases are a match to TRBD2. With 6 bases clipped from V and 5 bases from J, the junction kept 7 bases outside the gene matches. The CDR3 contains 14 residues. In germline, CDR1 is MNHEY, CDR2 SVGAGI. The CDR3: CASSPGDYHNEQFF. CDR3 coding DNA: TGTGCCAGCAGCCCCGGGGACTACCACAATGAGCAGTTCTTC.

This chain connects TRBV18 to TRBJ2-7; the match to TRBD2 covers 10 bases. CDR3 length: 15 amino acids. Germline lookup yields CDR1 KGHSH and CDR2 LQKENI. Trimming cost V 2 bases and J 2 bases; bases outside gene matches: 3. In DNA, the CDR3 is TGTGCCAGCTCACCAACTAGCGGGAATCCCTACGAGCAGTACTTC. The encoded protein is CASSPTSGNPYEQYF.

The chain combines TRBV19 with TRBJ2-5, with 7 positions matching TRBD2. This CDR3 has 14 amino acids. The germline gives CDR1 LNHDA, CDR2 SQIVND (reference sequence). The V gene end was trimmed by 7 bases and the J gene end by 6 bases; junction bases not matched to a gene: 11. CDR3 in DNA: TGTGCCAGTAAGGGACGGGAGGAGGCGAAGACCCAGTACTTC. Translated: CASKGREEAKTQYF.

The sample holds a few counts of this clone. This chain uses TRBV30 with TRBJ2-2; 7 bases are a match to TRBD2. Germline CDR1 GTSNPN, CDR2 SVGIG (reference sequence). V was pared by 0 bases and J by 7 bases, with 8 bases of the junction left unmatched. This CDR3 spans 15 amino acids. This CDR3 reads CAWSVGASGDGELFF. As DNA, the CDR3 is TGTGCCTGGAGTGTCGGGGCTAGCGGAGACGGGGAGCTGTTTTTT. Full variable domain (outside the CDR3, taken from reference TRBV30 and TRBJ2-2): SQTIHQWPATLVQPVGSPLSLECTVEGTSNPNLYWYRQAAGRGLQLLFYSVGIGQISSEVPQNLSASRPQDRQFILSSKKLLLSDSGFYLCAWSVGASGDGELFFGEGSRLTVL.

The CDR3 DNA reads as TGTGCCAGCAGCTTAGTTGGCGGGGCGACCTACAATGAGCAGTTCTTC. Translation: CASSLVGGATYNEQFF. The V gene is TRBV7-2, the J gene TRBJ2-1; D perhaps matches TRBD2 (6 bases). Trimming stripped 1 base from V and 2 bases from J, with 12 bases between. Germline V lookup: CDR1 SGHTA, CDR2 FQGNSA. The CDR3 runs to 16 residues.

In this sample, this clone turned up once. This chain links TRBV5-1 with TRBJ2-3; 11 bases align to TRBD2. CDR1 and CDR2 from the germline V gene are SGHRS and YFSETQ. The CDR3 spans 15 residues. The J segment lost 4 bases and the V segment lost 7 bases, leaving 8 bases of the junction unmatched. In DNA form, the CDR3 reads TGCGCCAGCCGAGTAGCGGGAGGGATGTCAGATACGCAGTATTTT. As protein: CASRVAGGMSDTQYF.

V is TRBV11-3 and J is TRBJ2-7; 11 bases agree with TRBD2. Germline V gives CDR1 SGHNT, CDR2 YENEEA. The CDR3 runs to 14 residues. The V gene end was trimmed by 3 bases and the J gene end by 2 bases; junction bases not matched to a gene: 0. CDR3 DNA: TGTGCCAGCAGCTTGACTAGCGGGACCTACGAGCAGTACTTC. Translation gives CASSLTSGTYEQYF.

CDR3: CASRSPGGSYNSPLHF. CDR3 sequence (DNA): TGTGCCAGCAGGTCCCCAGGGGGTTCCTATAATTCACCCCTCCACTTT. This chain links TRBV28 with TRBJ1-6; 7 bases match TRBD1. Germline lookup yields CDR1 MDHEN and CDR2 SYDVKM. With V trimmed by 6 bases and J by 1 base, 6 bases remained unmatched. The CDR3 totals 16 residues.

The chain carries TRBV20-1 and TRBJ2-3; 8 nucleotides align to TRBD2. Germline lookup yields CDR1 DFQATT and CDR2 SNEGSKA (reference sequence). The CDR3 is 10 amino acids. V shed 8 bases, J shed 11 bases, and the junction held 6 bases outside the gene matches. The CDR3 sequence: CSPKREKQYF. Here the CDR3 DNA reads TGCAGTCCCAAGCGGGAGAAGCAGTATTTT.